Sequencing of this T cell receptor (beta chain) was carried out in a study of regulatory T cells in long-lasting Graves disease. Study conclusions and caveats: Persistent disease favored TRBV28, TRBJ1-2 and TRBJ2-5.

The time point denotes: newly diagnosed GD, antithyroid drugs for less than 3 months. Isolated PBMC RNA provided the starting material for the TCR library. CDR1 and CDR2 (germline): SGHTA, FQGNSA. The CDR3 length is 15 residues. Construction of TCR beta libraries relied on iRepertoire HTBI primers and on Arm-PCR targeting CDR3 regions. TCRdb redid the calling of the multiplex PCR reads with MiXCR, one entry per CDR3 protein. This sample has over 350,000 distinct CDR3 sequences; 12% to 15% occur once, and the top ten carry roughly 15%. This clonotype was recorded once. Its cognate antigen is unknown. This may come from a read error, since a much larger clone is one base off. The same sample was also studied in work on T cells in Graves' hyperthyroidism and ophthalmopathy. That source adds: With the HTBI primer set, the TCR CDR3 went through a first round of RT-PCR.

The clonotype originates from a woman between 50 and 59 years old with Graves disease. The sample was peripheral blood mononuclear cells (PBMCs), taken at new diagnosis, from a patient treated with antithyroid drugs. The chain is built from TRBV7-2 and TRBJ2-5; unclear D gene. CDR3 DNA sequence: TGTGCCAGCAGCTTCCCCGGCCAGCAGGTGGAGACCCTGTACTTC. Translated, it gives CASSFPGQQVETLYF.